This TCR beta chain was identified during a study of cytomegalovirus exposure and HLA in healthy donors. On this clone itself: Antigen unknown.

Study-wide findings and caveats: High sensitivity and specificity were reportedly achieved when the classifier diagnosed cytomegalovirus status. Usually a TCR sequence was rare, but some public TCRs were found in many donors.

TCRdb's table, derived via immunoSEQ multiplex PCR, lists solely in-frame clones and lacks some. The sample includes roughly 250,000 clones, 85% to 90% seen only once; the top ten take around 0.34%. Source material: PBMCs. This TCR was recovered from a woman aged 18-35 years in good health and CMV-seronegative.

DNA of the CDR3: TGTGCCAGTAGTATAGCGGCAGCGAACACAGATACGCAGTATTTT. It translates to CASSIAAANTDTQYF. The V call is TRBV19, the J call TRBJ2-3, with no clear D. V shed 1 base and J shed 2 bases, with 10 bases lying between them. Germline lookup yields CDR1 LNHDA and CDR2 SQIVND (reference sequence). This CDR3 has 15 residues.